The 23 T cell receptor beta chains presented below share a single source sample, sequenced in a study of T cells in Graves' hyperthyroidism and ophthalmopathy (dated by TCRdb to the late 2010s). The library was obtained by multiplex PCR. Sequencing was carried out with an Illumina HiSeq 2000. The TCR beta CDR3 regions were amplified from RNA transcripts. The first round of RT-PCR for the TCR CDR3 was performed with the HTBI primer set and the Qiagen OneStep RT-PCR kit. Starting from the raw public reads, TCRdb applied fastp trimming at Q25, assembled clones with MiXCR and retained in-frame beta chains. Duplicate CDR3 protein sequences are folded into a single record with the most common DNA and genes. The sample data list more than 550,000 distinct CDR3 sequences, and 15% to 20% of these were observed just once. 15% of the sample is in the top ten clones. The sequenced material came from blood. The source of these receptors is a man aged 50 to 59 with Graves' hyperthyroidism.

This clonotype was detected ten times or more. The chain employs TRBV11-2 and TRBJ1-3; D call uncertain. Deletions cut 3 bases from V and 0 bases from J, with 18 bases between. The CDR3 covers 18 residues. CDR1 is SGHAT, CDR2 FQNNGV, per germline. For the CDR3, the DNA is TGTGCCAGCAGCTTGGAGCCCTGGCCGGGAAGCTCTGGAAACACCATATATTTT. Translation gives CASSLEPWPGSSGNTIYF.

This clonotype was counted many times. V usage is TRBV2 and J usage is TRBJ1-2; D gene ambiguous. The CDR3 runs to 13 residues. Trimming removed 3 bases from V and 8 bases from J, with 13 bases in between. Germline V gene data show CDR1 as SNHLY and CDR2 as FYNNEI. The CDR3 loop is CASSEGAFGGYTF. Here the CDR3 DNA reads TGTGCCAGCAGTGAGGGAGCCTTTGGGGGCTACACCTTC.

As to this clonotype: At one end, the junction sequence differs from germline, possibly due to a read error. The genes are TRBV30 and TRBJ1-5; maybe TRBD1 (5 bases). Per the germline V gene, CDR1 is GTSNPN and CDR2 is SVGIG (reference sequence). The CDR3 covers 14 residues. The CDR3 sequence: CVWSVGGGYQPQHF. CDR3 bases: TGTGTCTGGAGTGTGGGGGGAGGATATCAGCCCCAGCATTTT.

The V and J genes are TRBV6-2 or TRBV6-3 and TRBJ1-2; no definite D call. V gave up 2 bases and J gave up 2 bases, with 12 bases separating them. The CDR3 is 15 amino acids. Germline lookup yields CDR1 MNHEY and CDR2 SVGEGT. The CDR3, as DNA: TGTGCCAGCAGTTACCCGCCACAAGGCAACTATGGCTACACCTTC. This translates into CASSYPPQGNYGYTF.

This CDR3 is CASSQEFGGGYTF. CDR3 DNA: TGCGCCAGCAGCCAAGAGTTCGGCGGTGGCTACACCTTC. J is TRBJ1-2 and V is TRBV4-3; D gene uncertain. Germline assignment: CDR1 LGHNA and CDR2 YSLEER. The CDR3 sequence is 13 residues long. Deletions cut 0 bases from V and 7 bases from J, with 9 bases between.

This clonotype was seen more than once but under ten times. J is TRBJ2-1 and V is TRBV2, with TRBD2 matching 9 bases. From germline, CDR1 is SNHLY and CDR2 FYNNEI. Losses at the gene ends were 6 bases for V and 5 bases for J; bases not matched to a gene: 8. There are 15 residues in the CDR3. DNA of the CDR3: TGTGCCAGCAGAGTTCGGACTAGCGTAGACAATGAGCAGTTCTTC. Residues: CASRVRTSVDNEQFF.

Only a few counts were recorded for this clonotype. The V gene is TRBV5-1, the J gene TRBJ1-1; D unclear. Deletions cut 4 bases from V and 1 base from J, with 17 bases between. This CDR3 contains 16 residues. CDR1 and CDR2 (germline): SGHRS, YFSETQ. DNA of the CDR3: TGCGCCAGCAGCCCACGAGAAGGAGCTACGAACACTGAAGCTTTCTTT. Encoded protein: CASSPREGATNTEAFF. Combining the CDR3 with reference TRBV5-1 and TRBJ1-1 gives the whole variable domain KAGVTQTPRYLIKTRGQQVTLSCSPISGHRSVSWYQQTPGQGLQFLFEYFSETQRNKGNFPGRFSGRQFSNSRSEMNVSTLELGDSALYLCASSPREGATNTEAFFGQGTRLTVV.

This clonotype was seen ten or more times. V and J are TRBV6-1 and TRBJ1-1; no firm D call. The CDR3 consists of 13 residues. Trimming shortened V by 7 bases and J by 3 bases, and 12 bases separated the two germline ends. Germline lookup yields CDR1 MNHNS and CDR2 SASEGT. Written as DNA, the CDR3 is TGTGCCAGCATTTTCCGCGGGGACACTGAAGCTTTCTTT. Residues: CASIFRGDTEAFF.

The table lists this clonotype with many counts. The CDR3 region is CASSSSGRADTQYF. The DNA for the CDR3 is TGTGCCAGCAGTTCTAGCGGGAGGGCAGATACGCAGTATTTT. The chain carries TRBV28 and TRBJ2-3; 12 bases are a match to TRBD2. CDR1 MDHEN and CDR2 SYDVKM come from the germline V gene. The V and J ends lost 4 bases and 4 bases, in that order; junction bases with no gene match: 0. This CDR3 has 14 residues. Supplemented by reference TRBV28 and TRBJ2-3, the full variable domain reads DVKVTQSSRYLVKRTGEKVFLECVQDMDHENMFWYRQDPGLGLRLIYFSYDVKMKEKGDIPEGYSVSREKKERFSLILESASTNQTSMYLCASSSSGRADTQYFGPGTRLTVL.

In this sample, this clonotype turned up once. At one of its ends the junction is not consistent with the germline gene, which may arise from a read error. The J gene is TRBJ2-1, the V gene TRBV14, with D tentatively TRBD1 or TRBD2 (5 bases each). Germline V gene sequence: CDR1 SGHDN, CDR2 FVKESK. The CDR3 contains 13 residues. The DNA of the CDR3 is TGTGCCAGCAGCCAAGTATGGGGGAATGAGCAGTCCTTC. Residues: CASSQVWGNEQSF. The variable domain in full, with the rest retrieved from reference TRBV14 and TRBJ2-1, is EAGVTQFPSHSVIEKGQTVTLRCDPISGHDNLYWYRRVMGKEIKFLLHFVKESKQDESGMPNNRFLAERTGGTYSTLKVQPAELEDSGVYFCASSQVWGNEQSFGPGTRLTVL.

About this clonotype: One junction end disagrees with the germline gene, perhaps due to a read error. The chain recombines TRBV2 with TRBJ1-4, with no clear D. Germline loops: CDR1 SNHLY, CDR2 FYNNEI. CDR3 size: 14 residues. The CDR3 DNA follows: TGTGCCAGCGGTGAAACCATCGCTAATGAAAAACTGTTTTTT. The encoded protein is CASGETIANEKLFF.

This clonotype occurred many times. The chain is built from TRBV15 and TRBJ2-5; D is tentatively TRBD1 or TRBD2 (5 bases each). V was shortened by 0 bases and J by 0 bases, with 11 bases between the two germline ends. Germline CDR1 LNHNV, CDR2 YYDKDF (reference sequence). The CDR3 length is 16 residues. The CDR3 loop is CATSRDLAGYQETQYF. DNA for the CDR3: TGTGCCACCAGCAGAGATCTAGCAGGGTACCAAGAGACCCAGTACTTC.

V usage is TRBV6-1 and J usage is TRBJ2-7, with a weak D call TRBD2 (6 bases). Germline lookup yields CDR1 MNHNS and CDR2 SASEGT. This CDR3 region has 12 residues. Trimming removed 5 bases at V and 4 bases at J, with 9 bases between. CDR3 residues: CASSHGGYEQYF. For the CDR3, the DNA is TGTGCCAGCAGTCACGGGGGATACGAGCAGTACTTC.

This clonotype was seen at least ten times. Written as DNA, the CDR3 is TGTGCCAGCTCACCAAAGGAATCGAGCTCCTACGAGCAGTACTTC. Translated, it gives CASSPKESSSYEQYF. The chain combines TRBV18 with TRBJ2-7, with unresolved D. The CDR3 has 15 residues. Germline CDR1 is KGHSH and CDR2 is LQKENI. V lost 2 bases, J lost 0 bases, and 11 bases lay in between.

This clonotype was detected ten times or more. DNA of the CDR3: TGTGCCAGCAGCCCTCGAGGGAGGGGTACAGATACGCAGTATTTT. Its translation is CASSPRGRGTDTQYF. The chain employs TRBV11-3 and TRBJ2-3; 7 bases line up with TRBD2. J lost 3 bases, V lost 5 bases, and 8 bases had no gene match. Germline assignment: CDR1 SGHNT and CDR2 YENEEA. The CDR3 extends over 15 amino acids.

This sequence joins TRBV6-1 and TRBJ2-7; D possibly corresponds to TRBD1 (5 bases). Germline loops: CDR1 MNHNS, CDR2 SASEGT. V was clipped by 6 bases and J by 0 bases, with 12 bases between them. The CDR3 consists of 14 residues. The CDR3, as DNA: TGTGCCAGCAGCTCCTACAGGTCCTCCTACGAGCAGTACTTC. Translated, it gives CASSSYRSSYEQYF.

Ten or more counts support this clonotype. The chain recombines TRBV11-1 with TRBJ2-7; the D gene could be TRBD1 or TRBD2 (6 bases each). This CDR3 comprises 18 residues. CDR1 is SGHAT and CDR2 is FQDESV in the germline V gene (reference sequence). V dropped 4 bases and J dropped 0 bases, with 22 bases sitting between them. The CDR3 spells CASSSLVGGEGLSYEQYF. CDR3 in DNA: TGTGCCAGCAGCTCCCTAGTGGGGGGCGAGGGCCTCTCCTACGAGCAGTACTTC.

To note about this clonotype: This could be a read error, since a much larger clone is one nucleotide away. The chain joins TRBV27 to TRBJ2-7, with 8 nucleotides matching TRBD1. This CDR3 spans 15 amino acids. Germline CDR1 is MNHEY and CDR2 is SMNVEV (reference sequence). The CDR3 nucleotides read TGTGCCAACAGTTCGCGGACAGGGTGGTCGAACGAGCAGTACTTC. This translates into CANSSRTGWSNEQYF.

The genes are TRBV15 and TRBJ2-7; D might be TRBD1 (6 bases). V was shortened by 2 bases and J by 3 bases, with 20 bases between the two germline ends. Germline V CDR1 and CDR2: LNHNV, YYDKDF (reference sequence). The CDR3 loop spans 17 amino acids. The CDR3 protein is CATSRSSRWTDIYEQYF. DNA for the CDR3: TGTGCCACCAGCAGATCCTCACGGTGGACAGACATCTACGAGCAGTACTTC.

The CDR3 coding sequence is TGTGCCAGTAGTCTCCCGGGACTGAAAACCTACGAGCAGTACTTC. This encodes CASSLPGLKTYEQYF. This chain joins TRBV19 and TRBJ2-7, with D tentatively TRBD2 (6 bases). The germline CDR1 and CDR2 sequences are LNHDA and SQIVND (reference sequence). There are 15 residues in the CDR3. V was cut by 5 bases and J by 2 bases, with 16 bases left in between.

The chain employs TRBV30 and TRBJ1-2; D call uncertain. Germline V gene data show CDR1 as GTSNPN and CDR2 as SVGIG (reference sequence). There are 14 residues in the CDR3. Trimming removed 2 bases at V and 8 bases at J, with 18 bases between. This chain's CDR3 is CAWSRDNALDGYTF. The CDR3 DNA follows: TGTGCCTGGAGTAGAGACAATGCCCTCGACGGCTACACCTTC.

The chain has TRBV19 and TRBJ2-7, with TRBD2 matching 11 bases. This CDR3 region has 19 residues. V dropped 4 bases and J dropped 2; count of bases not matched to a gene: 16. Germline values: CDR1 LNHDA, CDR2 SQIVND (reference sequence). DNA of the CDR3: TGTGCCAGTAGTACCCTGACTAGCGGGACTTGGGTATCCCCCTACGAGCAGTACTTC. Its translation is CASSTLTSGTWVSPYEQYF.

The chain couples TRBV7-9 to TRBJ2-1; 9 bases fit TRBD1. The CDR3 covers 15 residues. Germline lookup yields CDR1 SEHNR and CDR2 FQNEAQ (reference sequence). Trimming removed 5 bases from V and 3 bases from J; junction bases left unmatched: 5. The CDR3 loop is CASSMGDRVYNEQFF. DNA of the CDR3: TGTGCCAGCAGCATGGGGGACAGGGTCTACAATGAGCAGTTCTTC.